Following are 23 T cell receptor beta chains from one sample sequenced in a study of neoadjuvant anti-PD-1 for oral cavity cancer. Assay: immunoSEQ multiplex PCR; the TCRdb copy retains only in-frame clones and omits some. The top ten clones hold roughly 3.4% of a sample with about 72,000 clones, around 83% of them seen once. The sample was PBMCs, taken before nivolumab (anti-PD-1) treatment. Receptors were obtained from a person between 40 and 85 years old with oral cavity squamous cell carcinoma.

This clone was detected only a few times. The chain joins TRBV4-2 to TRBJ2-2; a possible D gene is TRBD1 (5 bases). The V and J ends lost 0 bases and 7 bases respectively, with 21 bases between them. The CDR3 runs to 18 residues. CDR1 LGHNA and CDR2 YNFKEQ come from the germline V gene. The CDR3 region is CASSQERSGDRRIGELFF. The CDR3 DNA reads as TGTGCCAGCAGCCAAGAGAGATCGGGTGACAGACGTATCGGGGAGCTGTTTTTT.

V is TRBV9 and J is TRBJ2-5; D assignment may be TRBD1 or TRBD2 (5 bases each). The V end lost 4 bases, the J end lost 5 bases, and 18 bases lay between the germline ends. Germline V lookup: CDR1 SGDLS, CDR2 YYNGEE. The CDR3 is 15 residues long. CDR3 DNA: TGTGCCAGCAGCTTCACCGGGACGGGTCATGAGACCCAGTACTTC. Translation gives CASSFTGTGHETQYF.

The CDR3 loop reads CASRADPVYNQPQHF. CDR3 coding DNA: TGTGCCAGCCGCGCCGACCCCGTCTACAATCAGCCCCAGCATTTT. This rearrangement joins TRBV7-8 to TRBJ1-5; D gene uncertain. V was shortened by 8 bases and J by 3 bases, with 17 bases between the two germline ends. The germline CDR1 and CDR2 sequences are SGHVS and FQNEAQ. This CDR3 is built from 15 residues.

The chain carries TRBV4-1 and TRBJ2-3, with D possibly TRBD1 on 6 matching bases. Per the germline V gene, CDR1 is MGHRA and CDR2 is YSYEKL. The V and J ends lost 1 base and 5 bases respectively, with 13 bases between them. The CDR3 has 15 residues. The CDR3 DNA is TGCGCCAGCAGCCAAGGTAGGGGGAGTGAAGATACGCAGTATTTT. Amino acid sequence: CASSQGRGSEDTQYF.

This chain connects TRBV14 to TRBJ2-3, with unresolved D. The CDR3 runs to 12 residues. V lost 1 base to trimming and J lost 4 bases, with 3 bases between them. Germline CDR1 SGHDN, CDR2 FVKESK. The chain's CDR3 is CASSQGSDTQYF. The CDR3 DNA follows: TGTGCCAGCAGCCAAGGTTCAGATACGCAGTATTTT.

The chain combines TRBV28 with TRBJ1-2; D perhaps matches TRBD1 (5 bases). V was shortened by 6 bases and J by 3 bases, with 14 bases between the two germline ends. Germline lookup yields CDR1 MDHEN and CDR2 SYDVKM. The CDR3 consists of 14 residues. CDR3 nucleotides: TGTGCCAGCAGGGATCAGGGAGCATACTATGGCTACACCTTC. Amino acids: CASRDQGAYYGYTF.

The rearrangement uses TRBV5-3 and TRBJ1-2; a weak D match, TRBD1 (5 bases). TRBV5-3 carries the ORF label, with uncertain function. V lost 2 bases, J lost 8 bases, and 13 bases lay in between. There are 13 residues in the CDR3. The CDR3 loop is CARSLTGTKGYTF. CDR3 nucleotide sequence: TGTGCCAGAAGCTTAACCGGGACCAAGGGCTACACCTTC.

The genes are TRBV4-1 and TRBJ1-1, with D possibly being TRBD1 (5 bases). Germline V CDR1 and CDR2: MGHRA, YSYEKL. The ends were cut back, 1 base at V and 8 bases at J, with 20 bases in the middle. The CDR3 length is 16 residues. CDR3 in DNA: TGCGCCAGCAGCCAAGGTCCGGACCAAAGACAGACCGAAGCTTTCTTT. As protein: CASSQGPDQRQTEAFF.

This clone showed up just a few times. The rearrangement joins TRBV4-1 to TRBJ1-2; D gene uncertain. CDR1 is MGHRA and CDR2 is YSYEKL in the germline V gene. Trimming left V 0 bases short and J 0 bases short, with 8 bases between. The CDR3 is 15 amino acids. The CDR3 sequence is CASSQEPVANYGYTF. CDR3 bases: TGCGCCAGCAGCCAAGAACCAGTAGCTAACTATGGCTACACCTTC.

This rearrangement joins TRBV2 to TRBJ1-6; 7 positions agree with TRBD1. V shed 2 bases, J shed 6 bases, and the junction held 10 bases outside the gene matches. Germline V gives CDR1 SNHLY, CDR2 FYNNEI. This CDR3 contains 17 residues. The CDR3 reads CASSENRGGGGNSPLHF. For the CDR3, the DNA is TGTGCCAGCAGTGAAAACCGGGGAGGGGGCGGTAATTCACCCCTCCACTTT. The whole variable domain, remainder taken from reference TRBV2 and TRBJ1-6, is EPEVTQTPSHQVTQMGQEVILRCVPISNHLYFYWYRQILGQKVEFLVSFYNNEISEKSEIFDDQFSVERPDGSNFTLKIRSTKLEDSAMYFCASSENRGGGGNSPLHFGNGTRLTVT.

The V and J genes are TRBV19 and TRBJ2-7; D is uncertain. V lost 10 bases and J 6 bases, leaving 16 bases between the germline ends. The CDR3 extends over 12 amino acids. From germline, CDR1 is LNHDA and CDR2 SQIVND (reference sequence). The CDR3 DNA sequence: TGTGCCACCCAGGACCTCCCTGGCGAGCAGTACTTC. Translated: CATQDLPGEQYF.

The rearrangement joins TRBV30 to TRBJ1-4; the D gene is possibly TRBD1 (5 bases). The V and J ends lost 0 bases and 8 bases respectively, with 7 bases between them. The CDR3 contains 12 residues. Germline loops: CDR1 GTSNPN, CDR2 SVGIG (reference sequence). CDR3 nucleotide sequence: TGTGCCTGGAGTGTAGGGGTCGAAAAACTGTTTTTT. Amino acid sequence: CAWSVGVEKLFF.

In this sample, this clone turned up a few times. The chain carries TRBV9 and TRBJ2-1, with a possible D match to TRBD2 (6 bases). The germline CDR1 and CDR2 sequences are SGDLS and YYNGEE. V was clipped by 0 bases and J by 12 bases, with 19 bases between them. CDR3 length: 15 amino acids. The CDR3 reads CASSVDDGGFSRQFF. CDR3 nucleotide sequence: TGTGCCAGCAGCGTAGATGACGGGGGTTTCTCGCGGCAGTTCTTC.

Regarding this clone: This sample also contains other DNA sequences that code for the same CDR3. V is TRBV5-6 and J is TRBJ1-1, with 7 bases that match TRBD1. With 0 bases clipped from V and 3 bases from J, the junction kept 2 bases outside the gene matches. CDR1 and CDR2 (germline): SGHDT, YYEEEE. There are 14 residues in the CDR3. The CDR3 loop is CASSLGQGYTEAFF. The DNA of the CDR3 is TGTGCCAGCAGCTTGGGACAGGGCTACACTGAAGCTTTCTTT.

V is TRBV27 and J is TRBJ2-1; 9 positions match TRBD2. The CDR3 spans 18 residues. V lost 4 bases to trimming and J lost 6 bases; unmatched junction nucleotides: 16. Germline-derived CDR1 and CDR2 are MNHEY and SMNVEV (reference sequence). CDR3 in amino acids: CASSYFGGRDPRGNEQFF. In DNA, the CDR3 is TGTGCCAGCAGTTACTTTGGCGGGAGGGATCCTAGGGGCAATGAGCAGTTCTTC.

J is TRBJ1-1 and V is TRBV7-9; D unresolved. Looked up from germline, CDR1 is SEHNR and CDR2 is FQNEAQ (reference sequence). V lost 1 base, J lost 3 bases, and 6 bases lay in between. The CDR3 is made up of 13 amino acids. In DNA form, the CDR3 reads TGTGCCAGCAGCTTAGAGCAGGACACTGAAGCTTTCTTT. This sequence encodes CASSLEQDTEAFF.

Comments on this clone: The sample contains more than one DNA sequence encoding this CDR3. CDR3 coding DNA: TGTGCCAGCAGTTTAGGGACAGGGGGCAATGAGCAGTTCTTC. Translating gives CASSLGTGGNEQFF. This chain connects TRBV27 to TRBJ2-1; 11 bases fit TRBD1. The CDR3 contains 14 residues. V shed 2 bases, J shed 6 bases, and the junction held 0 bases outside the gene matches. Germline CDR1 reads MNHEY; CDR2 reads SMNVEV (reference sequence).

The chain has TRBV7-9 and TRBJ2-2, with 7 bases lining up with TRBD2. Germline V gene sequence: CDR1 SEHNR, CDR2 FQNEAQ (reference sequence). The CDR3 is made up of 15 amino acids. After removal of 2 bases from V and 3 bases from J, the junction contained 3 bases not matched to a gene. CDR3 residues: CASSLSRGDTGELFF. The CDR3 DNA reads as TGTGCCAGCAGCTTATCTCGGGGGGACACCGGGGAGCTGTTTTTT.

This chain connects TRBV30 to TRBJ1-2, with 8 positions matching TRBD1. After removal of 4 bases from V and 7 bases from J, the junction contained 8 bases not matched to a gene. Germline V gene data show CDR1 as GTSNPN and CDR2 as SVGIG (reference sequence). CDR3 length equals 13 residues. The CDR3 coding sequence is TGTGCCTGGATATCCAGGACAGGGCCTGGCTACACCTTC. Translation gives CAWISRTGPGYTF.

V gene TRBV4-1 combines with J gene TRBJ1-5; 7 positions match TRBD1. Trimming at V came to 5 bases and at J to 10 bases, leaving 8 bases not matched to a gene. The CDR3 is 13 residues long. Germline V gives CDR1 MGHRA, CDR2 YSYEKL. This CDR3 reads CASSDRVLEPQHF. The CDR3 DNA sequence: TGCGCCAGCAGCGACAGGGTATTAGAACCCCAGCATTTT.

The V call is TRBV29-1, the J call TRBJ1-2; TRBD1 might be the D (6 bases). The CDR3 has 13 amino acids. Deletions cut 3 bases from V and 8 bases from J, with 16 bases between. The V gene's germline CDR1 is SQVTM and CDR2 ANQGSEA. This CDR3 is CSVDDTLRGGYTF. CDR3 nucleotides: TGCAGCGTTGATGATACGCTCAGGGGCGGCTACACCTTC.

J is TRBJ2-7 and V is TRBV5-1; either TRBD1 or TRBD2 may supply D (5 bases each). The CDR3 length is 14 residues. Germline loops: CDR1 SGHRS, CDR2 YFSETQ. Trimming took 4 bases from V and 3 from J, leaving 14 bases between them. Written as DNA, the CDR3 is TGCGCCAGCAGCCCGCAGGGACGTAGCTACGAGCAGTACTTC. This encodes CASSPQGRSYEQYF.

The CDR3 bases are TGTGCCAGCAGCTTAGTTAGCCACTCCACAGATACGCAGTATTTT. This encodes CASSLVSHSTDTQYF. V is TRBV7-2 and J is TRBJ2-3; D call uncertain. The CDR3 extends over 15 amino acids. Trimming pared 1 base from V and 2 bases from J, leaving 10 bases between. Looked up from germline, CDR1 is SGHTA and CDR2 is FQGNSA.